This passage covers 25 T cell receptor beta chains from one sample sequenced in a study of OX40 agonist ivuxolimab in advanced cancers. The repertoire was sequenced with immunoSEQ multiplex PCR; TCRdb's copy has only in-frame clones and lacks some. The data hold roughly 13,000 clones, with around 76% observed a single time. The sequencing used CD4+ or CD8+ T cells sorted from blood, collected in a trial of the OX40 agonist ivuxolimab. All receptors derive from an adult with an advanced solid tumor such as melanoma, head and neck, liver or kidney cancer.

This clone was observed a few times. The genes are TRBV2 and TRBJ1-1; perhaps TRBD1 as D (6 bases). CDR3 length equals 16 residues. Germline CDR1 and CDR2: SNHLY and FYNNEI. Deletions cut 0 bases from V and 5 bases from J, with 16 bases between. The CDR3 DNA is TGTGCCAGCAGTGAAGCGCCGAGGGGGTGGGCGACTGAAGCTTTCTTT. Amino acids: CASSEAPRGWATEAFF.

The V and J genes are TRBV5-1 and TRBJ1-5; TRBD1 matches 9 bases. V lost 4 bases to trimming and J lost 6 bases; unmatched junction nucleotides: 5. The germline CDR1 and CDR2 sequences are SGHRS and YFSETQ. This CDR3 has 14 amino acids. CDR3: CASSAGTGSQPQHF. The CDR3 DNA reads as TGCGCCAGCAGCGCAGGGACAGGGAGTCAGCCCCAGCATTTT.

V gene TRBV4-3 combines with J gene TRBJ2-7; 8 nucleotides align to TRBD1. Looked up from germline, CDR1 is LGHNA and CDR2 is YSLEER. The CDR3 consists of 16 residues. After removal of 0 bases from V and 5 bases from J, the junction contained 9 bases not matched to a gene. The CDR3 DNA is TGCGCCAGCAGCCAAGATTTTGGACAGGGCTGGCACGAGCAGTACTTC. This gives the protein CASSQDFGQGWHEQYF.

The CDR3 region has the DNA TGTGCCAGCAGCCACGGACCCTACGAGCAGTACTTC. It yields the protein CASSHGPYEQYF. The chain joins TRBV7-9 to TRBJ2-7; D is undetermined. Germline loops: CDR1 SEHNR, CDR2 FQNEAQ (reference sequence). This CDR3 spans 12 amino acids. Trimming left V 5 bases short and J 2 bases short, with 7 bases between.

This clone was observed a single time. The chain combines TRBV2 with TRBJ1-5; D is ambiguous. Germline-derived CDR1 and CDR2 are SNHLY and FYNNEI. The CDR3 is made up of 13 amino acids. The V end lost 10 bases, the J end lost 1 base, and 11 bases lay between the germline ends. CDR3 nucleotides: TGTGCCACAAGGGTATCGAGCAATCAGCCCCAGCATTTT. Amino acids: CATRVSSNQPQHF.

V and J are TRBV11-2 and TRBJ2-7; 8 nucleotides match TRBD2. The length of the CDR3 is 15 residues. In germline, CDR1 is SGHAT, CDR2 FQNNGV. V was pared by 3 bases and J by 1 base, with 5 bases of the junction left unmatched. CDR3 sequence: CASSFGLAGSYEQYF. The CDR3, as DNA: TGTGCCAGCAGCTTCGGACTAGCCGGTTCCTACGAGCAGTACTTC.

The genes are TRBV4-3 and TRBJ1-1; D gene uncertain. The CDR3 has 15 residues. Trimming shortened V by 0 bases and J by 4 bases, and 12 bases separated the two germline ends. Germline assignment: CDR1 LGHNA and CDR2 YSLEER. CDR3 nucleotides: TGCGCCAGCAGCCAAGATCTGGGCCCCATCACTGAAGCTTTCTTT. This gives the protein CASSQDLGPITEAFF.

Only one count was recorded for this clone. This sequence joins TRBV19 and TRBJ1-4; TRBD1 aligns across 9 bases. This CDR3 comprises 14 residues. With V trimmed by 5 bases and J by 7 bases, 5 bases remained unmatched. From germline, CDR1 is LNHDA and CDR2 SQIVND (reference sequence). CDR3 sequence: CASSPGQGGEKLFF. CDR3 bases: TGTGCCAGTAGTCCGGGACAGGGCGGTGAAAAACTGTTTTTT.

The rearrangement joins TRBV19 to TRBJ1-3; no definite D call. The CDR3 extends over 16 amino acids. Germline V lookup: CDR1 LNHDA, CDR2 SQIVND (reference sequence). Trimming pared 8 bases from V and 3 bases from J, leaving 20 bases between. CDR3 DNA: TGTGCCAGTCTACACCCGTCTCTGGGCGATGGAAACACCATATATTTT. This gives the protein CASLHPSLGDGNTIYF.

J is TRBJ2-5 and V is TRBV28, with D possibly TRBD1 on 6 matching bases. Trimming pared 2 bases from V and 2 bases from J, leaving 18 bases between. Germline V gene lookup returns CDR1 MDHEN and CDR2 SYDVKM. This CDR3 has 17 residues. This chain's CDR3 is CASSLPSGGGLQETQYF. In DNA form, the CDR3 reads TGTGCCAGCAGTTTACCCTCTGGGGGCGGGCTTCAAGAGACCCAGTACTTC.

The V gene is TRBV9, the J gene TRBJ1-2; D not certain. The CDR3 sequence is 19 residues long. Germline CDR1 SGDLS, CDR2 YYNGEE. The V and J ends lost 0 bases and 4 bases respectively, with 25 bases between them. In nucleotides, the CDR3 is TGTGCCAGCAGCGTAGGGGAAGAAGGAACGGTCCAAGAGGTCTATGGCTACACCTTC. Amino acid sequence: CASSVGEEGTVQEVYGYTF.

The chain links TRBV6-4 to TRBJ2-1; 7 bases line up with TRBD1. Trimming removed 0 bases from V and 6 bases from J; junction bases left unmatched: 5. Germline V gene sequence: CDR1 MRHNA, CDR2 SNTAGT. This CDR3 spans 15 amino acids. CDR3 nucleotides: TGTGCCAGCAGTGACTCCTTAGGGACAGTCAATGAGCAGTTCTTC. Protein: CASSDSLGTVNEQFF.

The rearrangement uses TRBV5-8 and TRBJ1-1, with D possibly being TRBD1 (5 bases). The CDR3 has 17 residues. V lost 2 bases, J lost 5 bases, and 22 bases lay in between. The germline CDR1 and CDR2 sequences are SGHTS and YDEGEE. The CDR3 nucleotides read TGTGCCAGCAGCTTAGAGGGGATCTTTTCCCGAGGAACTGAAGCTTTCTTT. As protein: CASSLEGIFSRGTEAFF.

The sample holds one count of this clone. The V and J genes are TRBV28 and TRBJ1-1; D is unresolved. With 5 bases removed from V and 0 bases from J, the gap between germline ends came to 13 bases. The CDR3 runs to 15 residues. CDR1 and CDR2 from the germline V gene are MDHEN and SYDVKM. CDR3 sequence: CASSPTSPMNTEAFF. The CDR3 DNA is TGTGCCAGCAGTCCAACATCTCCTATGAACACTGAAGCTTTCTTT.

The rearrangement joins TRBV11-2 to TRBJ2-3; D remains unclear. Germline CDR1 and CDR2: SGHAT and FQNNGV. V gave up 6 bases and J gave up 0 bases, with 13 bases separating them. This CDR3 spans 15 amino acids. CDR3 protein: CASSTRVTSTDTQYF. In DNA, the CDR3 is TGTGCCAGCAGTACTCGGGTTACTAGCACAGATACGCAGTATTTT.

The chain couples TRBV7-3 to TRBJ2-1; 12 bases match TRBD2. Germline-derived CDR1 and CDR2 are SGHTA and FQGTGA. The ends lost 5 bases at V and 8 bases at J; junction bases unmatched: 10. This CDR3 region has 16 residues. The CDR3 DNA follows: TGTGCCAGCAGCCCCCAGACTAGCGGGAGCCAGGATGAGCAGTTCTTC. Its protein product is CASSPQTSGSQDEQFF.

The V and J genes are TRBV23-1 and TRBJ2-7, with 7 positions matching TRBD1. TRBV23-1 belongs to the ORF category, with a function that is uncertain. With V trimmed by 10 bases and J by 6 bases, 18 bases remained unmatched. CDR3 length equals 15 residues. DNA for the CDR3: TGCGCCACCCCTTCACCCTGGCAGGGGGTCGGCGAGCAGTACTTC. The encoded protein is CATPSPWQGVGEQYF.

The V gene is TRBV28, the J gene TRBJ2-3, with 9 bases aligning to TRBD2. V trimming: 8 bases; J trimming: 2 bases; junction bases outside the gene matches: 14. Germline CDR1 and CDR2: MDHEN and SYDVKM. CDR3 length equals 17 residues. The CDR3 reads CASAFPPSGGNTDTQYF. The CDR3 bases are TGTGCCAGCGCTTTCCCCCCAAGCGGGGGGAACACAGATACGCAGTATTTT.

V is TRBV27 and J is TRBJ2-7; D might be TRBD1 (6 bases). The germline V and J ends were trimmed by 4 bases and 3 bases, with 13 bases remaining between them. The CDR3 covers 14 residues. Germline values: CDR1 MNHEY, CDR2 SMNVEV (reference sequence). CDR3 sequence reads: CASSYSGQYYEQYF. In DNA form, the CDR3 reads TGTGCCAGCAGTTACTCCGGACAGTACTACGAGCAGTACTTC.

The CDR3 bases are TGTGCCAGCACCACCAGCGGGGCCAATGAGCAGTTCTTC. Amino acid sequence: CASTTSGANEQFF. The chain carries TRBV6-5 and TRBJ2-1, with TRBD2 identical over 7 bases. The CDR3 contains 13 residues. The V and J ends lost 7 bases and 6 bases, in that order; junction bases with no gene match: 6. CDR1 is MNHEY, CDR2 SVGAGI, per germline.

The chain joins TRBV11-2 to TRBJ2-3, with D tentatively TRBD1 (7 bases). V dropped 0 bases and J dropped 5 bases, with 18 bases sitting between them. Germline assignment: CDR1 SGHAT and CDR2 FQNNGV. The CDR3 covers 17 residues. CDR3 nucleotides: TGTGCCAGCAGCTTAGAGGTCGGCAGGGGGAGGAGAGATACGCAGTATTTT. Protein sequence: CASSLEVGRGRRDTQYF.

V is TRBV15 and J is TRBJ2-5; 7 bases line up with TRBD2. With 4 bases clipped from V and 2 bases from J, the junction kept 7 bases outside the gene matches. The germline V gene encodes CDR1 LNHNV and CDR2 YYDKDF (reference sequence). This CDR3 contains 15 residues. The CDR3 region is CATSISLAEQETQYF. The CDR3 region has the DNA TGTGCCACCAGCATTTCCCTAGCGGAACAAGAGACCCAGTACTTC.

The rearrangement uses TRBV2 and TRBJ2-2; 11 nucleotides match TRBD2. Germline CDR1 reads SNHLY; CDR2 reads FYNNEI. V lost 5 bases, J lost 5 bases, and 10 bases stayed unmatched. The CDR3 sequence is 17 residues long. CDR3 bases: TGTGCCAGCAGTACCTCTTCACTAGCGGGAGAAACCGGGGAGCTGTTTTTT. Translating gives CASSTSSLAGETGELFF.

This clone appeared a single time. This chain links TRBV28 with TRBJ1-4; D remains unclear. Deletions cut 4 bases from V and 0 bases from J, with 27 bases between. The CDR3 extends over 21 amino acids. CDR1 and CDR2 (germline): MDHEN, SYDVKM. The CDR3 region has the DNA TGTGCCAGCAGTTCCCTCCCAATCGGGTTAATTTCCCCTGCAACTAATGAAAAACTGTTTTTT. Its translation: CASSSLPIGLISPATNEKLFF.

CDR3 nucleotides: TGTGCCAGCAGCACTCGGACTAGCGGGAGACTATCCTACAATGAGCAGTTCTTC. Amino acid sequence: CASSTRTSGRLSYNEQFF. The chain uses TRBV7-9 and TRBJ2-1, with TRBD2 matching 13 bases. Germline CDR1 and CDR2: SEHNR and FQNEAQ (reference sequence). The CDR3 is 18 amino acids. The trim removed 5 bases at V and 1 base at J, leaving 8 bases unmatched.